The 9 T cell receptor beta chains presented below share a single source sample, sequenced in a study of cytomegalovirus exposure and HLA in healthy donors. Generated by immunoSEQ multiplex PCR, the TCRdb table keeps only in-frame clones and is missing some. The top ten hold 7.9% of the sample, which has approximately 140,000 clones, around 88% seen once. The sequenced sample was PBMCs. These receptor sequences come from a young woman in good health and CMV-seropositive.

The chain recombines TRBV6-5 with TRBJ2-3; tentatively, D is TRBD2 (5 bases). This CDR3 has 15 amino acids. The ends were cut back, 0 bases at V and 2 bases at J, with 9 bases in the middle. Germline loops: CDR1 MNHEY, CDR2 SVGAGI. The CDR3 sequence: CASSYSGRLTDTQYF. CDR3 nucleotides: TGTGCCAGCAGTTACTCAGGGAGACTCACAGATACGCAGTATTTT.

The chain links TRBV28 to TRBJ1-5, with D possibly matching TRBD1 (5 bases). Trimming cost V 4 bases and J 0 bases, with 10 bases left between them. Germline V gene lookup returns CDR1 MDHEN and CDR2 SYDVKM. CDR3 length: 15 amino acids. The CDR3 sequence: CASSSRVYSNQPQHF. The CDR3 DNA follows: TGTGCCAGCAGTTCCAGGGTCTATAGCAATCAGCCCCAGCATTTT. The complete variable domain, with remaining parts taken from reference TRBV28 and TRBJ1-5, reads DVKVTQSSRYLVKRTGEKVFLECVQDMDHENMFWYRQDPGLGLRLIYFSYDVKMKEKGDIPEGYSVSREKKERFSLILESASTNQTSMYLCASSSRVYSNQPQHFGDGTRLSIL.

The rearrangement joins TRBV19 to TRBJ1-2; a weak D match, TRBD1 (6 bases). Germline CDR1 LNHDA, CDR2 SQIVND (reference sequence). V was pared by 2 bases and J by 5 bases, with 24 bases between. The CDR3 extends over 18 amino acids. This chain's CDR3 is CASSISGDTRLIEYGYTF. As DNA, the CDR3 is TGTGCCAGTAGTATATCTGGGGACACGCGTCTGATAGAATATGGCTACACCTTC.

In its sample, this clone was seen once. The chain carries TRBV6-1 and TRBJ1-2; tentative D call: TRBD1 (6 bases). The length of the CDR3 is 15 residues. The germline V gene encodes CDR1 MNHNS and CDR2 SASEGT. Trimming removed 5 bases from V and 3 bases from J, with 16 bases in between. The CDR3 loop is CASSISSTGHYGYTF. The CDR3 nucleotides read TGTGCCAGCAGTATATCTTCGACAGGCCACTATGGCTACACCTTC.

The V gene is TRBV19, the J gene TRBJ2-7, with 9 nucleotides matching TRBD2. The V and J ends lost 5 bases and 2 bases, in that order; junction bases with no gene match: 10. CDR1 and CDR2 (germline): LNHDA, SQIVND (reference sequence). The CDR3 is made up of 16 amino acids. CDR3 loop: CASSPRVAGVTYEQYF. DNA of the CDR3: TGTGCCAGTAGTCCGCGAGTAGCGGGAGTGACCTACGAGCAGTACTTC.

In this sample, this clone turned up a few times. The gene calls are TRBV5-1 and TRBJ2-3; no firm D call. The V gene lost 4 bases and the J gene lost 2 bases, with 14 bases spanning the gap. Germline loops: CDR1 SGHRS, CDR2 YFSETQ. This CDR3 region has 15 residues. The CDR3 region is CASSDLPGPTDTQYF. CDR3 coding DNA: TGCGCCAGCAGCGACCTCCCAGGTCCCACAGATACGCAGTATTTT.

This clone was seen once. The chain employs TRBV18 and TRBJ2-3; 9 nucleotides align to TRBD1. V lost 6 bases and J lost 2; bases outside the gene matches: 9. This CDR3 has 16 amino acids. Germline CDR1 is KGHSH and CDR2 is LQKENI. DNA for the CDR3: TGTGCCAGCTCTCCCGGGACAGGGCTTAACACAGATACGCAGTATTTT. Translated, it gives CASSPGTGLNTDTQYF.

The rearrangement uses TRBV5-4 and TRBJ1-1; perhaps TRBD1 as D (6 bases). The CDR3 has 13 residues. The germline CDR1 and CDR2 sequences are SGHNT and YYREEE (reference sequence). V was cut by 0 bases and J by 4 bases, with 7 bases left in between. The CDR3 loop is CASSLAGATEAFF. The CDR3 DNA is TGTGCCAGCAGCTTGGCAGGGGCCACTGAAGCTTTCTTT.

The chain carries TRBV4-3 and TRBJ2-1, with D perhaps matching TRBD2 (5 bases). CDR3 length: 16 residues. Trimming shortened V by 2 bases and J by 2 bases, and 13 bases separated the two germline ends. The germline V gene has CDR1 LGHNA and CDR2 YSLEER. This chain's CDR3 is CASSQKWQRAYNEQFF. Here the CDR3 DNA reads TGCGCCAGCAGCCAAAAATGGCAGAGGGCCTACAATGAGCAGTTCTTC.